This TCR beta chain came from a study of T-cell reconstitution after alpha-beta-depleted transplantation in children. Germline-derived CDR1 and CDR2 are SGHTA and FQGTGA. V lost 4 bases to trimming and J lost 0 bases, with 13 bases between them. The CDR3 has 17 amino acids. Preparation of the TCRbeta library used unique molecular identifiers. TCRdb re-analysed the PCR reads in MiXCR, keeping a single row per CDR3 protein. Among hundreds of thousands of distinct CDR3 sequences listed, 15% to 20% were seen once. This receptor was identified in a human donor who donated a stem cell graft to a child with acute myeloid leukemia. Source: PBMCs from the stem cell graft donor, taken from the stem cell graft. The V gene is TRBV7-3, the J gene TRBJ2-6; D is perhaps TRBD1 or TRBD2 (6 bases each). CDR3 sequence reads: CASSSVRGVSGANVLTF. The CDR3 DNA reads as TGTGCCAGCAGCTCCGTAAGGGGGGTCTCTGGGGCCAACGTCCTGACTTTC.